These 12 T cell receptor beta chains came from one sample sequenced in a study of regulatory T cells in long-lasting Graves disease. The TCR beta library used iRepertoire HTBI primers with Arm-PCR amplification of CDR3. Via MiXCR, TCRdb re-called the multiplex PCR reads, giving one row per CDR3 protein. The sample holds under 450,000 distinct CDR3 sequences; about 16% are singletons and the top ten take just over 20%. Time point reported: newly diagnosed GD, antithyroid drugs for less than 3 months. PBMC-derived RNA was used for the TCR library. This sample was shared with a second study, whose subject was T cells in Graves' hyperthyroidism and ophthalmopathy.

This specimen was peripheral blood mononuclear cells (PBMCs), taken at new diagnosis, from a patient treated with antithyroid drugs. These receptors came from a woman between 18 and 29 years old with Graves disease.

CDR3 coding DNA: TGCAGCCTGGGGGGAAGGCCTGAAGCTTTCTTT. It codes for CSLGGRPEAFF. J is TRBJ1-1 and V is TRBV29-1, with a possible D match to TRBD1 (5 bases). The germline CDR1 and CDR2 sequences are SQVTM and ANQGSEA. Trimming took 8 bases from V and 6 from J, leaving 13 bases between them. CDR3 length equals 11 residues. Full variable domain (missing parts from reference TRBV29-1 and TRBJ1-1): SAVISQKPSRDICQRGTSLTIQCQVDSQVTMMFWYRQQPGQSLTLIATANQGSEATYESGFVIDKFPISRPNLTFSTLTVSNMSPEDSSIYLCSLGGRPEAFFGQGTRLTVV.

This clonotype was seen at least ten times. The gene calls are TRBV5-1 and TRBJ2-1; the D gene is possibly TRBD2 (6 bases). The length of the CDR3 is 17 residues. Looked up from germline, CDR1 is SGHRS and CDR2 is YFSETQ. V was trimmed by 4 bases and J by 2 bases, leaving 19 bases between them. The CDR3 DNA reads TGCGCCAGCAGCCCGTCAACCGGGCGGGGTACCTACAATGAGCAGTTCTTC. Encoded protein: CASSPSTGRGTYNEQFF.

This clonotype occurred many times. This chain links TRBV11-3 with TRBJ2-2; D is ambiguous. Germline V lookup: CDR1 SGHNT, CDR2 YENEEA. CDR3 length equals 14 residues. V was cut by 4 bases and J by 4 bases, with 10 bases left in between. CDR3 residues: CASSSRSATGELFF. DNA of the CDR3: TGTGCCAGCAGCTCCCGGTCGGCCACCGGGGAGCTGTTTTTT.

This clonotype has at least ten counts. As DNA, the CDR3 is TGCAGCGGATCAGTTCGTAGCGGGAGGGCAGCAGATACGCAGTATTTT. It encodes CSGSVRSGRAADTQYF. V gene TRBV29-1 combines with J gene TRBJ2-3, with 11 bases that match TRBD2. Trimming cost V 7 bases and J 4 bases; bases outside gene matches: 13. The CDR3 is 16 residues long. The germline V gene has CDR1 SQVTM and CDR2 ANQGSEA.

This clonotype was counted only a few times. The rearrangement joins TRBV3-1 to TRBJ2-7, with D hard to call. In germline, CDR1 is LGHDT, CDR2 YNNKEL (reference sequence). CDR3 length equals 13 residues. V lost 2 bases and J lost 6, with 11 bases in between. CDR3 region: CASSQNTLSEQYF. In nucleotides, the CDR3 is TGTGCCAGCAGCCAAAATACCCTCTCCGAGCAGTACTTC.

This clonotype has just a few counts. The chain combines TRBV7-9 with TRBJ2-1; 8 positions agree with TRBD2. Per the germline V gene, CDR1 is SEHNR and CDR2 is FQNEAQ (reference sequence). This CDR3 is 20 amino acids long. After removal of 2 bases from V and 0 bases from J, the junction contained 15 bases not matched to a gene. CDR3: CASSLTTGTRTDSSYNEQFF. In nucleotides, the CDR3 is TGTGCCAGCAGCTTAACGACCGGGACTAGGACTGACAGCTCCTACAATGAGCAGTTCTTC.

This clonotype was seen repeatedly, ten times or more. In nucleotides, the CDR3 is TGCAGTGCTAGAGAATCGACTAGCGGTACCTACGAGCAGTACTTC. It specifies CSARESTSGTYEQYF. The chain joins TRBV20-1 to TRBJ2-7, with 9 bases aligning to TRBD2. Unmatched junction bases numbered 5, after V lost 0 bases and J lost 2 bases. The CDR3 is 15 amino acids. Looked up from germline, CDR1 is DFQATT and CDR2 is SNEGSKA (reference sequence).

This clonotype was counted at least ten times. The gene calls are TRBV18 and TRBJ2-5; 10 nucleotides agree with TRBD1. After removal of 2 bases from V and 4 bases from J, the junction contained 7 bases not matched to a gene. This CDR3 is 16 amino acids long. Per germline, CDR1 KGHSH and CDR2 LQKENI. This CDR3 is CASSPLPGQGIETQYF. CDR3 nucleotide sequence: TGTGCCAGCTCACCATTACCGGGACAGGGGATAGAGACCCAGTACTTC.

Details on this clonotype: This sequence may be a read error, since a much larger clone differs from it by one base. The chain employs TRBV29-1 and TRBJ1-1; weak D call: TRBD1 (6 bases). Trimming left V 7 bases short and J 3 bases short, with 12 bases between. The V gene's germline CDR1 is SQVTM and CDR2 ANQGSEA. The CDR3 runs to 12 residues. The CDR3 spells CSDRGADTEAFF. The CDR3 DNA is TGCAGCGATAGGGGGGCGGACACTGAAGCTTTCTTT.

This clonotype was picked up a small number of times. The chain combines TRBV15 with TRBJ2-3; D possibly corresponds to TRBD2 (5 bases). The V and J ends lost 3 bases and 1 base respectively, with 17 bases between them. This CDR3 region has 17 residues. The germline V gene has CDR1 LNHNV and CDR2 YYDKDF (reference sequence). The CDR3 protein is CATSRKPAPGGTDTQYF. In DNA form, the CDR3 reads TGTGCCACCAGCAGGAAACCGGCGCCCGGGGGCACAGATACGCAGTATTTT. The variable domain in full, completed from reference TRBV15 and TRBJ2-3, reads DAMVIQNPRYQVTQFGKPVTLSCSQTLNHNVMYWYQQKSSQAPKLLFHYYDKDFNNEADTPDNFQSRRPNTSFCFLDIRSPGLGDTAMYLCATSRKPAPGGTDTQYFGPGTRLTVL.

Ten or more counts support this clonotype. The V call is TRBV27, the J call TRBJ2-7; D is unclear. CDR1 is MNHEY, CDR2 SMNVEV, per germline (reference sequence). The germline V and J ends were trimmed by 8 bases and 6 bases, with 14 bases remaining between them. This CDR3 has 12 amino acids. The CDR3 loop is CASSLLGAEQYF. The CDR3 coding sequence is TGTGCCAGCTCACTCCTCGGCGCCGAGCAGTACTTC.

Remarks on this clonotype: This may be a read error, as it is one base from a much larger clone. V usage is TRBV7-9 and J usage is TRBJ2-1, with 7 nucleotides matching TRBD2. The junction had 12 bases not matched to a gene; V was cut back by 4 bases and J by 9 bases. The CDR3 has 15 residues. Germline CDR1 reads SEHNR; CDR2 reads FQNEAQ (reference sequence). CDR3 residues: CASSSAGTLWGEQFF. CDR3 DNA: TGTGCCAGCAGCTCAGCGGGAACCCTATGGGGTGAGCAGTTCTTC.